The 7 T cell receptor beta chains given below trace back to one sample, sequenced in a study of shared clonotypes between healthy human individuals. Produced via immunoSEQ multiplex PCR; TCRdb's table is partial and in-frame only. The sample yields around 2.1 million clones, 85% to 95% seen once. The naive CD8 subset, CD45RO-negative cells positively selected for CCR7, excluded terminally differentiated effector memory CD45RA+ cells. Sequenced sample: naive CD8+ T cells from PBMCs. These receptor sequences come from a man aged 18 to 29 in good health. Some clones in this sample may be carry-over from other donors' samples.

The rearrangement joins TRBV12-5 to TRBJ2-2; D is unresolved. The CDR3 length is 12 residues. Trimming stripped 7 bases from V and 0 bases from J, with 3 bases between. Germline-derived CDR1 and CDR2 are LGHNT and FRNRAP. In DNA form, the CDR3 reads TGTGCTAGTGCGACGAACACCGGGGAGCTGTTTTTT. The encoded protein is CASATNTGELFF.

The chain joins TRBV5-8 to TRBJ2-5; D uncertain. V lost 4 bases, J lost 5 bases, and 12 bases lay in between. CDR1 and CDR2 from the germline V gene are SGHTS and YDEGEE. The CDR3 spans 13 residues. The DNA for the CDR3 is TGTGCCAGCAGCCCAAGGGTGATGGAGACCCAGTACTTC. Its translation is CASSPRVMETQYF.

The chain is built from TRBV29-1 and TRBJ2-7; the D is unclear. V lost 0 bases to trimming and J lost 4 bases, with 7 bases between them. Germline V gives CDR1 SQVTM, CDR2 ANQGSEA. CDR3 length equals 12 residues. CDR3 sequence reads: CSVEDIMYEQYF. The CDR3 DNA follows: TGCAGCGTTGAAGATATAATGTACGAGCAGTACTTC.

This chain connects TRBV27 to TRBJ2-7, with a weak D call TRBD1 (6 bases). The germline V gene has CDR1 MNHEY and CDR2 SMNVEV (reference sequence). The V end was cut by 4 bases, the J end by 2 bases, with 9 bases between. The CDR3 has 13 residues. CDR3 sequence reads: CASSWGHPYEQYF. The DNA for the CDR3 is TGTGCCAGCAGTTGGGGACACCCCTACGAGCAGTACTTC.

This chain uses TRBV28 with TRBJ2-2; 7 bases align to TRBD2. J lost 3 bases, V lost 6 bases, and 10 bases had no gene match. Germline V lookup: CDR1 MDHEN, CDR2 SYDVKM. The CDR3 has 16 amino acids. This chain's CDR3 is CASSSATSAYTGELFF. The CDR3 nucleotides are TGTGCCAGCAGCTCCGCCACTAGCGCGTACACCGGGGAGCTGTTTTTT.

Notes on this clone: Other nucleotide sequences from this sample produce the same CDR3. The chain combines TRBV6-5 with TRBJ2-3, with 8 nucleotides matching TRBD2. The germline gives CDR1 MNHEY, CDR2 SVGAGI. The CDR3 extends over 16 amino acids. V was pared by 0 bases and J by 0 bases, with 2 bases of the junction left unmatched. The CDR3 region is CASSYSASGSTDTQYF. Written as DNA, the CDR3 is TGTGCCAGCAGTTACTCCGCTAGCGGGAGCACAGATACGCAGTATTTT.

The rearrangement joins TRBV7-3 to TRBJ2-5; D remains ambiguous. Germline V gives CDR1 SGHTA, CDR2 FQGTGA. Between the trimmed V and J ends, which lost 0 bases and 2 bases, there was a span of 10 bases. The length of the CDR3 is 15 residues. Here the CDR3 reads CASSLTFGWQETQYF. The CDR3 bases are TGTGCCAGCAGCTTAACGTTTGGTTGGCAAGAGACCCAGTACTTC.